A single sample gave rise to the 15 T cell receptor beta chains below, sequenced in a study of blood T cell repertoires in COVID-19. The assay was immunoSEQ multiplex PCR, and TCRdb's table has in-frame clones only and misses some. The profile shows about 100,000 clones, around 90% of them singletons. The sequenced sample was peripheral blood. The receptors here all came from a woman aged 55-75 years with acute or convalescent COVID-19.

The sample holds one count of this clone. The chain is built from TRBV9 and TRBJ1-2, with a weak D call TRBD1 (6 bases). Deletions cut 3 bases from V and 7 bases from J, with 10 bases between. The CDR3 extends over 12 amino acids. Germline V CDR1 and CDR2: SGDLS, YYNGEE. CDR3 coding DNA: TGTGCCAGCAGCGCATTAGGGGGTGGCTACACCTTC. Protein product: CASSALGGGYTF.

This sequence joins TRBV19 and TRBJ1-5, with 9 positions matching TRBD1. Germline trimming cut 6 bases from V and 2 bases from J; bases unmatched to any gene: 5. The germline V gene has CDR1 LNHDA and CDR2 SQIVND (reference sequence). CDR3 length: 15 residues. The CDR3 nucleotides read TGTGCCAGTAGAACAGGGGGCGGTGGCAATCAGCCCCAGCATTTT. This gives the protein CASRTGGGGNQPQHF.

The chain employs TRBV19 and TRBJ1-1, with TRBD1 identical over 7 bases. Germline CDR1 LNHDA, CDR2 SQIVND (reference sequence). The CDR3 extends over 12 amino acids. V trimming: 7 bases; J trimming: 1 base; junction bases outside the gene matches: 0. As DNA, the CDR3 is TGTGCCAGTAACAGGGGGAACACTGAAGCTTTCTTT. It encodes CASNRGNTEAFF.

The chain joins TRBV27 to TRBJ2-7, with a possible D match to TRBD2 (6 bases). The V end lost 6 bases, the J end lost 3 bases, and 18 bases lay between the germline ends. CDR3 length equals 15 residues. CDR1 and CDR2 (germline): MNHEY, SMNVEV (reference sequence). CDR3 coding DNA: TGTGCCAGCAGACTCTCCGGGACTCATAACTACGAGCAGTACTTC. Translating it yields CASRLSGTHNYEQYF.

This chain's CDR3 is CSVEGGEARETQYF. DNA of the CDR3: TGCAGCGTTGAGGGCGGGGAGGCACGGGAGACCCAGTACTTC. The V and J genes are TRBV29-1 and TRBJ2-5; tentatively, D is TRBD2 (6 bases). The CDR3 loop spans 14 amino acids. The V end lost 3 bases, the J end lost 5 bases, and 16 bases lay between the germline ends. Germline CDR1 SQVTM, CDR2 ANQGSEA.

This sequence joins TRBV29-1 and TRBJ2-1; 7 bases align to TRBD2. The CDR3 consists of 13 residues. Trimming took 6 bases from V and 2 from J; bases not matched to a gene: 4. Germline V gene lookup returns CDR1 SQVTM and CDR2 ANQGSEA. The CDR3 here is CSVQREAYNEQFF. The CDR3 bases are TGCAGCGTCCAACGGGAGGCCTACAATGAGCAGTTCTTC.

The gene calls are TRBV15 and TRBJ2-3, with D unresolved. CDR1 is LNHNV and CDR2 is YYDKDF in the germline V gene (reference sequence). The CDR3 has 14 residues. V was clipped by 0 bases and J by 0 bases, with 4 bases between them. This CDR3 is CATSRESSTDTQYF. For the CDR3, the DNA is TGTGCCACCAGCAGAGAGTCTAGCACAGATACGCAGTATTTT.

The chain uses TRBV6-5 and TRBJ2-1; 9 positions agree with TRBD2. CDR1 is MNHEY and CDR2 is SVGAGI in the germline V gene. The V segment lost 2 bases and the J segment 6 bases; nucleotides outside the gene matches: 8. The CDR3 contains 16 residues. CDR3 in amino acids: CASSYGRLAGFNEQFF. CDR3 bases: TGTGCCAGCAGTTACGGTCGGCTAGCGGGATTCAATGAGCAGTTCTTC.

The genes are TRBV27 and TRBJ1-2, with 7 positions matching TRBD1. In germline, CDR1 is MNHEY, CDR2 SMNVEV (reference sequence). Trimming cost V 7 bases and J 0 bases; bases outside gene matches: 5. The CDR3 runs to 14 residues. The CDR3 protein is CASKRQGTNYGYTF. The CDR3 coding sequence is TGTGCCAGCAAGCGACAGGGAACTAACTATGGCTACACCTTC.

In this sample, this clone turned up once. DNA for the CDR3: TGTGCCAGCAGTGACCGGGTTTCGGGGAGCACTGAAGCTTTCTTT. Protein: CASSDRVSGSTEAFF. This chain joins TRBV6-1 and TRBJ1-1; the D is unclear. This CDR3 has 15 amino acids. Per the germline V gene, CDR1 is MNHNS and CDR2 is SASEGT. Trimming left V 3 bases short and J 4 bases short, with 15 bases between.

The rearrangement links TRBV2 to TRBJ1-1, with D unclear. Germline CDR1 reads SNHLY; CDR2 reads FYNNEI. This CDR3 contains 12 residues. Trimming cost V 8 bases and J 7 bases, with 14 bases left between them. The CDR3 here is CASSAPEGEAFF. The DNA of the CDR3 is TGTGCCAGCTCCGCCCCGGAGGGTGAAGCTTTCTTT.

This chain links TRBV3-1 (or the pseudogene TRBV3-2) with TRBJ2-3; no firm D call. V lost 1 base and J 5 bases, leaving 13 bases between the germline ends. CDR3 length: 15 amino acids. Germline V gene lookup returns CDR1 LGHDT and CDR2 YNNKEL (reference sequence). The CDR3 nucleotides are TGTGCCAGCAGCCAAGTAAGGAGTGCAGTAGATACGCAGTATTTT. It codes for CASSQVRSAVDTQYF.

The J gene is TRBJ2-1, the V gene TRBV15, with TRBD2 identical over 16 bases. After removal of 3 bases from V and 8 bases from J, the junction contained 10 bases not matched to a gene. CDR1 is LNHNV and CDR2 is YYDKDF in the germline V gene (reference sequence). The CDR3 has 18 residues. The CDR3 loop is CATSRGLAGGPSVHEQFF. The CDR3 DNA reads TGTGCCACCAGCAGGGGACTAGCGGGAGGGCCTAGTGTCCATGAGCAGTTCTTC.

The V and J genes are TRBV28 and TRBJ2-7; TRBD1 aligns across 10 bases. The CDR3 has 15 residues. The J segment lost 1 base and the V segment lost 5 bases, leaving 5 bases of the junction unmatched. The germline gives CDR1 MDHEN, CDR2 SYDVKM. CDR3 in DNA: TGTGCCAGCAGTCTGGGGACAGGGGTGTCCTACGAGCAGTACGTC. Residues: CASSLGTGVSYEQYV.

The chain carries TRBV10-3 and TRBJ1-3, with 7 positions matching TRBD1. J lost 6 bases, V lost 6 bases, and 8 bases had no gene match. The CDR3 extends over 14 amino acids. The germline V gene has CDR1 ENHRY and CDR2 SYGVKD. The CDR3 sequence is CAIRQTGNENTIYF. DNA for the CDR3: TGTGCCATCAGACAGACAGGGAACGAAAACACCATATATTTT.